The rows below give T cell receptor beta chains drawn from one sample of a study of blood T cells in healthy people across ages. TCRdb itself ran the 5' RACE reads through MiXCR, one entry per CDR3 protein. Here the sample spans roughly 800,000 distinct CDR3 sequences, 58% being singletons. The specimen sequenced was blood. Every receptor here comes from a man aged 25-45 years in good health. Both conserved end residues are trimmed from each CDR3. Fields, in order: clone size, V gene, D gene, J gene, CDR3 protein. The D gene is left open where the match is weak. Expanded clones are given a class, and other clones once, few, many or no size at all.

clone_size: -; v_call: TRBV4-3; d_call: -; j_call: TRBJ2-1; cdr3_aa: ASSQDAVSYNEQF
clone_size: -; v_call: TRBV2; d_call: TRBD1; j_call: TRBJ2-5; cdr3_aa: ASTTGQGMGQY
clone_size: -; v_call: TRBV29-1; d_call: -; j_call: TRBJ2-7; cdr3_aa: SLRQDLYNEQY
clone_size: -; v_call: TRBV9; d_call: -; j_call: TRBJ2-2; cdr3_aa: ASSVFTGELF
clone_size: -; v_call: TRBV20-1; d_call: -; j_call: TRBJ2-7; cdr3_aa: SARDRTHYEQY
clone_size: -; v_call: TRBV29-1; d_call: -; j_call: -; cdr3_aa: SVRSGTQQETQY
clone_size: -; v_call: TRBV20-1; d_call: -; j_call: TRBJ1-4; cdr3_aa: SARDTGGGEKLF
clone_size: -; v_call: TRBV11-3; d_call: TRBD2; j_call: TRBJ2-1; cdr3_aa: ASSPGLADRQF
clone_size: many; v_call: TRBV7-2; d_call: -; j_call: TRBJ2-7; cdr3_aa: ASSDSSYEQY
clone_size: -; v_call: TRBV30; d_call: -; j_call: TRBJ1-1; cdr3_aa: AWSPGVEAF
clone_size: -; v_call: TRBV7-9; d_call: TRBD2; j_call: -; cdr3_aa: ASSPYLAASYNEQY
clone_size: -; v_call: TRBV5-1; d_call: -; j_call: TRBJ1-1; cdr3_aa: ASSLIGTLNTEAF
clone_size: -; v_call: TRBV29-1; d_call: -; j_call: TRBJ2-1; cdr3_aa: SSLGDAQF
clone_size: -; v_call: TRBV4-1; d_call: TRBD2; j_call: TRBJ2-3; cdr3_aa: ASSQELAGPLLTDTQY
clone_size: few; v_call: TRBV7-2; d_call: -; j_call: TRBJ1-1; cdr3_aa: ASSLLGANTEAF
clone_size: once; v_call: TRBV7-9; d_call: TRBD2; j_call: TRBJ2-3; cdr3_aa: ASIPLSGSRTDTQY
clone_size: few; v_call: TRBV2; d_call: -; j_call: TRBJ2-3; cdr3_aa: ASSGSTSTDTQY
clone_size: -; v_call: TRBV5-1; d_call: TRBD2; j_call: TRBJ2-5; cdr3_aa: ASSLWLAGGQAETQY
clone_size: once; v_call: TRBV29-1; d_call: -; j_call: TRBJ2-3; cdr3_aa: SVESQGSDTQY
clone_size: -; v_call: TRBV7-2; d_call: -; j_call: TRBJ2-3; cdr3_aa: ASTKNRGGDTQY
clone_size: -; v_call: TRBV12-3/TRBV12-4; d_call: -; j_call: TRBJ1-6; cdr3_aa: ASSEQGSTLGSPLH
clone_size: -; v_call: TRBV7-6; d_call: -; j_call: TRBJ2-7; cdr3_aa: ASSSSGGFPYEQY
clone_size: -; v_call: TRBV6-2/TRBV6-3; d_call: -; j_call: TRBJ2-7; cdr3_aa: ASRRRGPYEQY
clone_size: -; v_call: TRBV25-1; d_call: -; j_call: TRBJ2-2; cdr3_aa: ASSARDPGTGELF
clone_size: -; v_call: TRBV21-1; d_call: -; j_call: TRBJ2-4; cdr3_aa: ASSKYRVVDKNIQY
clone_size: -; v_call: TRBV3-1; d_call: -; j_call: TRBJ2-7; cdr3_aa: ASSLANSASEQY
clone_size: -; v_call: TRBV10-3; d_call: TRBD2; j_call: TRBJ2-3; cdr3_aa: ATGGGLAATDTQY
clone_size: -; v_call: TRBV9; d_call: TRBD2; j_call: TRBJ2-3; cdr3_aa: ASSVASGGSTDTQY
clone_size: -; v_call: TRBV6-6; d_call: -; j_call: TRBJ1-1; cdr3_aa: ASSYAEMNTEAF
clone_size: -; v_call: TRBV28; d_call: TRBD1; j_call: TRBJ1-2; cdr3_aa: ASSGTARYGYT
clone_size: -; v_call: TRBV5-6; d_call: TRBD2; j_call: TRBJ2-1; cdr3_aa: ASIFGGRNNEQF
clone_size: -; v_call: TRBV12-3/TRBV12-4; d_call: -; j_call: -; cdr3_aa: ASSVVGTETQY
clone_size: -; v_call: TRBV7-2; d_call: TRBD1; j_call: TRBJ2-2; cdr3_aa: ASSLFSGGDTGELF
clone_size: few; v_call: TRBV20-1; d_call: -; j_call: TRBJ2-4; cdr3_aa: SATGGPANIQY
clone_size: -; v_call: TRBV28; d_call: -; j_call: TRBJ2-3; cdr3_aa: ASRDDRLDLEDTQY
clone_size: -; v_call: TRBV20-1; d_call: -; j_call: -; cdr3_aa: SLTAPGYEQY
clone_size: few; v_call: TRBV4-3; d_call: -; j_call: TRBJ2-6; cdr3_aa: ASSQDWGGLSGANVLT
clone_size: once; v_call: TRBV7-9; d_call: -; j_call: TRBJ2-7; cdr3_aa: ASSSTDSSFSLYEQY
clone_size: -; v_call: TRBV5-1; d_call: TRBD2; j_call: TRBJ2-1; cdr3_aa: ASSFDRTTGGNEQF
clone_size: -; v_call: TRBV20-1; d_call: -; j_call: TRBJ2-1; cdr3_aa: SASLGGHEQF
clone_size: -; v_call: TRBV12-3/TRBV12-4; d_call: TRBD1; j_call: TRBJ1-5; cdr3_aa: ASSRGQFNNQPQH
clone_size: -; v_call: TRBV7-2; d_call: -; j_call: TRBJ2-7; cdr3_aa: ASRQDLSYEQY
clone_size: few; v_call: TRBV29-1; d_call: TRBD2; j_call: TRBJ2-3; cdr3_aa: SASPGGTTQY
clone_size: -; v_call: TRBV7-9; d_call: TRBD1; j_call: TRBJ2-5; cdr3_aa: ASRPGQGCNEKY
clone_size: -; v_call: TRBV7-2; d_call: TRBD2; j_call: TRBJ2-2; cdr3_aa: ASSRGLAVGTGELF
clone_size: -; v_call: TRBV5-1; d_call: -; j_call: TRBJ2-7; cdr3_aa: ASSLVPVGYEQY
clone_size: -; v_call: TRBV11-2; d_call: -; j_call: TRBJ1-2; cdr3_aa: ASSLRRGHGNGYT
clone_size: -; v_call: TRBV5-1; d_call: TRBD2; j_call: TRBJ2-2; cdr3_aa: ASSGSGGAGGELF
clone_size: -; v_call: TRBV20-1; d_call: -; j_call: TRBJ2-7; cdr3_aa: SARVMRGSYEQY
clone_size: -; v_call: TRBV12-3/TRBV12-4; d_call: -; j_call: TRBJ2-3; cdr3_aa: ASSWPRDQGPDTQY
clone_size: once; v_call: TRBV3-1; d_call: -; j_call: TRBJ2-4; cdr3_aa: ANSQGGGLNIQY
clone_size: -; v_call: TRBV7-2; d_call: -; j_call: TRBJ2-7; cdr3_aa: ASSRLGMSYEQY
clone_size: many; v_call: TRBV5-6; d_call: TRBD2; j_call: TRBJ2-5; cdr3_aa: ASSLTGRGEETQY
clone_size: few; v_call: TRBV4-2; d_call: TRBD2; j_call: TRBJ2-1; cdr3_aa: ASSNHPAGVESEQF
clone_size: -; v_call: TRBV11-1; d_call: -; j_call: -; cdr3_aa: ASSFMGRLYEQY
clone_size: -; v_call: TRBV27; d_call: TRBD2; j_call: TRBJ2-1; cdr3_aa: ASRRDLAGGPAEGYNEQF
clone_size: -; v_call: TRBV6-1; d_call: -; j_call: TRBJ2-7; cdr3_aa: ASSGEMGVFYEQY